Here is one TCR beta chain with its context. TCRbeta library construction was performed incorporating unique molecular identifiers. TCRdb reanalysed the PCR reads using MiXCR and keeps one entry per CDR3 protein. The sample records approximately 590,000 distinct CDR3 sequences, about 10% being singletons. The data originate from a study of T-cell reconstitution after alpha-beta-depleted transplantation in children. Germline V CDR1 and CDR2: SGHAT, FQNNGV. J gave up 5 bases and V 4 bases, and 7 bases lay outside the gene matches. The CDR3 covers 15 residues. This sequence joins TRBV11-2 and TRBJ2-1, with TRBD2 matching 8 bases. This specimen consisted of PBMCs from the stem cell graft donor, obtained from the stem cell graft. This sequence was found in a human donor who donated a stem cell graft to a child with acute myeloid leukemia. The CDR3 coding sequence is TGTGCCAGCAGCTCAGTAGCGGGACGAAACAATGAGCAGTTCTTC. It specifies CASSSVAGRNNEQFF.